This T cell receptor beta chain was sequenced in a study of response to subunit inactivated influenza vaccine. TCRdb recomputed calls from the RT-PCR reads with MiXCR, one row per CDR3 protein. This sample has approximately 500,000 distinct CDR3 sequences, with less than 15% found just once. This clonotype was detected only a few times. V was shortened by 5 bases and J by 4 bases, with 6 bases between the two germline ends. CDR3 length: 11 residues. Sequenced material: PBMCs from blood, taken roughly 12 days after vaccination. The V call is TRBV12-3 or TRBV12-4, the J call TRBJ2-7, with no clear D. This TCR was sampled from a man aged 45-65 years who received an inactivated influenza vaccine. CDR3 loop: CASSIKYEQYF. The CDR3 bases are TGTGCCAGCAGTATAAAATACGAGCAGTACTTC.